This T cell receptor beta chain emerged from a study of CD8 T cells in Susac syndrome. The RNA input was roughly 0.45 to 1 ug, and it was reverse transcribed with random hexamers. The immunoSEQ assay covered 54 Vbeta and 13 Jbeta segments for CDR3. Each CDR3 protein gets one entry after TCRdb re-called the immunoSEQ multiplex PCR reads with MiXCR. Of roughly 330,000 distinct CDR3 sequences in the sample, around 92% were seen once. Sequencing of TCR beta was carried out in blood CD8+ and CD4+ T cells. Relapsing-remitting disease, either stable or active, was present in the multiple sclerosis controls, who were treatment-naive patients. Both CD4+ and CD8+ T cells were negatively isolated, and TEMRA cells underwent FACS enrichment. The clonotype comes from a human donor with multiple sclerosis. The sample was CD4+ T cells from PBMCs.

The CDR3 here is CASSRRTGGDRGYTF. The CDR3 coding sequence is TGCGCCAGCAGCCGACGGACCGGAGGGGACCGAGGCTACACCTTC. The chain has TRBV4-1 and TRBJ1-2; weak D call: TRBD1 (5 bases). The CDR3 loop spans 15 amino acids. Germline V gene data show CDR1 as MGHRA and CDR2 as YSYEKL. V was shortened by 4 bases and J by 8 bases, with 20 bases between the two germline ends.